Below, one TCR beta chain is given with its context. The PCR contained 60 Vbeta and 13 Jbeta primers. The protocol was immunoSEQ multiplex PCR, while the TCRdb copy is restricted to in-frame clones and leaves out a portion. The data show 130,000 or so clones, with less than 80% seen just once and approximately 6.3% held by the top ten. Trimming removed 6 bases from V and 12 bases from J; junction bases left unmatched: 9. The CDR3 sequence is 12 residues long. Germline CDR1 and CDR2: LNHDA and SQIVND (reference sequence). The data derive from a study of cytomegalovirus exposure and HLA in healthy donors.

This sequence was found in a man aged 35-49 years in good health and CMV-seropositive. Sequencing used PBMCs. The V call is TRBV19, the J call TRBJ1-2; TRBD1 matches at 8 bases. The CDR3 sequence is CASSNRDRSDTF. The CDR3 DNA reads TGTGCCAGTAGCAACCGGGACAGGAGTGACACCTTC.